The present T cell receptor (beta chain) was sequenced within a study of PD-L1 blockade in urothelial cancer. Study details: Blood analysis took place 3 weeks (second dose) and 6 weeks after treatment start. A median approximately 150,000 T cells were found in blood samples. Whole-study findings and limits: Tumor-associated TCR clones expanded more in blood at 3 weeks in patients with durable benefit.

Notes on this clone: What it recognizes is unknown.

The repertoire was sequenced with immunoSEQ multiplex PCR; TCRdb's copy has only in-frame clones and lacks some. The table shows about 20,000 clones, with around 90% occurring only once. A total of 1 to 8 samples per patient were collected pretreatment and on-treatment. The CDR3 sequence is 16 residues long. V gave up 0 bases and J gave up 0 bases, with 7 bases separating them. The V gene's germline CDR1 is SGHDT and CDR2 YYEEEE. The receptor was derived from a man between 50 and 59 years old with urothelial cancer. Specimen: PBMCs, collected around atezolizumab (anti-PD-L1) treatment. This rearrangement joins TRBV5-6 to TRBJ1-6, with a weak D call TRBD1 (5 bases). The CDR3 reads CASSLAGGSYNSPLHF. Here the CDR3 DNA reads TGTGCCAGCAGCTTGGCCGGGGGCTCCTATAATTCACCCCTCCACTTT.